These 14 T cell receptor beta chains share one sample of origin, sequenced in a study of blood T cell repertoires in COVID-19. Only in-frame clones appear in the TCRdb table, and some are missing; sequencing was by immunoSEQ multiplex PCR. The sample carries roughly 180,000 clones, roughly 76% recorded once. Sequencing was performed on peripheral blood. These receptors came from a woman aged 35 to 49 with COVID-19, enrolled during active disease.

J is TRBJ1-4 and V is TRBV18, with D hard to call. The CDR3 is 17 amino acids. CDR1 is KGHSH, CDR2 LQKENI, per germline. The germline V and J ends were trimmed by 3 bases and 3 bases, with 17 bases remaining between them. CDR3 sequence reads: CASSPGLASTPNEKLFF. CDR3 nucleotide sequence: TGTGCCAGCTCACCTGGGCTTGCAAGCACCCCTAATGAAAAACTGTTTTTT.

The chain has TRBV9 and TRBJ1-5; D possibly corresponds to TRBD1 (5 bases). The CDR3 has 15 amino acids. CDR1 is SGDLS, CDR2 YYNGEE, per germline. The V gene lost 4 bases and the J gene lost 0 bases, with 11 bases spanning the gap. Here the CDR3 reads CASSPGGFSNQPQHF. In nucleotides, the CDR3 is TGTGCCAGCAGCCCGGGGGGGTTTAGCAATCAGCCCCAGCATTTT.

V usage is TRBV19 and J usage is TRBJ2-1; no definite D call. Germline CDR1 LNHDA, CDR2 SQIVND (reference sequence). Trimming left V 4 bases short and J 0 bases short, with 13 bases between. The CDR3 contains 16 residues. This chain's CDR3 is CASSTSISSSYNEQFF. Written as DNA, the CDR3 is TGTGCCAGTAGTACCTCGATCTCGAGCTCCTACAATGAGCAGTTCTTC. Full variable domain (outside the CDR3, taken from reference TRBV19 and TRBJ2-1): DGGITQSPKYLFRKEGQNVTLSCEQNLNHDAMYWYRQDPGQGLRLIYYSQIVNDFQKGDIAEGYSVSREKKESFPLTVTSAQKNPTAFYLCASSTSISSSYNEQFFGPGTRLTVL.

This chain connects TRBV14 to TRBJ2-1; maybe TRBD2 (6 bases). V was shortened by 1 base and J by 10 bases, with 14 bases between the two germline ends. Per the germline V gene, CDR1 is SGHDN and CDR2 is FVKESK. There are 14 residues in the CDR3. CDR3 in amino acids: CASSQVPREQEQFF. The DNA of the CDR3 is TGTGCCAGCAGCCAAGTTCCCCGGGAGCAGGAGCAGTTCTTC.

CDR3: CAWSGAEHQPQHF. The CDR3 DNA reads TGTGCCTGGTCCGGAGCGGAGCATCAGCCCCAGCATTTT. The V gene is TRBV30, the J gene TRBJ1-5; D unclear. This CDR3 region has 13 residues. The V gene lost 5 bases and the J gene lost 5 bases, with 13 bases spanning the gap. CDR1 is GTSNPN and CDR2 is SVGIG in the germline V gene (reference sequence).

The chain joins TRBV5-1 to TRBJ2-7, with D perhaps matching TRBD2 (6 bases). Germline-derived CDR1 and CDR2 are SGHRS and YFSETQ. This CDR3 is 15 amino acids long. Trimming pared 1 base from V and 3 bases from J, leaving 14 bases between. CDR3 region: CASSLLGTDYYEQYF. The DNA for the CDR3 is TGCGCCAGCAGCTTGCTGGGGACGGACTACTACGAGCAGTACTTC. The full variable domain, rest sourced from reference TRBV5-1 and TRBJ2-7, is KAGVTQTPRYLIKTRGQQVTLSCSPISGHRSVSWYQQTPGQGLQFLFEYFSETQRNKGNFPGRFSGRQFSNSRSEMNVSTLELGDSALYLCASSLLGTDYYEQYFGPGTRLTVT.

V is TRBV13 and J is TRBJ1-1, with D possibly matching TRBD1 (5 bases). The CDR3 sequence is 16 residues long. The V and J ends lost 0 bases and 0 bases respectively, with 11 bases between them. The V gene's germline CDR1 is PRHDT and CDR2 FYEKMQ (reference sequence). In DNA form, the CDR3 reads TGTGCCAGCAGCTTAGGCTACGGACATCTGAACACTGAAGCTTTCTTT. Translation gives CASSLGYGHLNTEAFF.

This clone showed up many times. J is TRBJ1-5 and V is TRBV6-5; a weak D match, TRBD1 (5 bases). The CDR3 sequence is 15 residues long. Looked up from germline, CDR1 is MNHEY and CDR2 is SVGAGI. CDR3 nucleotide sequence: TGTGCGTCCATGTCGCGCAGGGCCTCGAATCAGCCCCAGCATTTT. This encodes CASMSRRASNQPQHF.

The V and J genes are TRBV19 and TRBJ1-4; unclear D gene. Trimming stripped 5 bases from V and 12 bases from J, with 13 bases between. There are 12 residues in the CDR3. In germline, CDR1 is LNHDA, CDR2 SQIVND (reference sequence). The CDR3, as DNA: TGTGCCAGTAGTCTGACCCAGCGGGAACTGTTTTTT. Translation gives CASSLTQRELFF.

The chain couples TRBV6-5 to TRBJ1-3; D perhaps matches TRBD1 (5 bases). Trimming took off 6 bases at V and 1 base at J, with 13 bases between the two ends. The CDR3 extends over 15 amino acids. Germline CDR1 is MNHEY and CDR2 is SVGAGI. In nucleotides, the CDR3 is TGTGCCAGCAGGATCGGGGGGATGTCTGGAAACACCATATATTTT. Amino acid sequence: CASRIGGMSGNTIYF.

The chain recombines TRBV7-9 with TRBJ2-5, with TRBD1 matching over 11 bases. There are 14 residues in the CDR3. With V trimmed by 4 bases and J by 4 bases, 2 bases remained unmatched. The germline CDR1 and CDR2 sequences are SEHNR and FQNEAQ (reference sequence). The CDR3 region has the DNA TGTGCCAGCAGCTGGACAGGGGGCGGAGAGACCCAGTACTTC. Protein: CASSWTGGGETQYF.

This rearrangement joins TRBV7-8 to TRBJ2-1, with D possibly matching TRBD2 (6 bases). The V and J ends lost 6 bases and 1 base respectively, with 13 bases between them. The CDR3 runs 15 residues. Germline CDR1 and CDR2: SGHVS and FQNEAQ. CDR3 residues: CASRTRGASYNEQFF. The CDR3 DNA is TGTGCCAGCAGAACCCGCGGGGCTTCCTACAATGAGCAGTTCTTC.

CDR3 region: CASSSGVGFGKRDIQYF. The CDR3 DNA reads TGTGCCAGCAGCTCGGGGGTCGGGTTCGGGAAGAGGGACATTCAGTACTTC. This rearrangement joins TRBV5-6 to TRBJ2-4; D is perhaps TRBD2 (6 bases). V was trimmed by 3 bases and J by 8 bases, leaving 24 bases between them. The CDR3 consists of 17 residues. Germline V gives CDR1 SGHDT, CDR2 YYEEEE.

This clone appeared a single time. This chain connects TRBV13 to TRBJ2-7; 9 bases fit TRBD2. CDR3 length equals 15 residues. Losses at the gene ends were 5 bases for V and 2 bases for J; bases not matched to a gene: 7. The V gene's germline CDR1 is PRHDT and CDR2 FYEKMQ (reference sequence). CDR3 loop: CASSVGTSYTYEQYF. The CDR3 DNA is TGTGCCAGCAGCGTGGGGACTAGCTACACCTACGAGCAGTACTTC.